This T cell receptor (beta chain) was recovered during a study of CD8 T cells in Susac syndrome. Overall study results and limits: The relatively small number of individuals in the TCR sequencing and HLA analysis was acknowledged by the study.

In its sample, this clonotype was seen once. Its target is not known. After extraction with the RNeasy kit, about 0.45 to 1 ug of the RNA was reverse transcribed using random hexamers. With immunoSEQ multiplex PCR, TCR beta CDR3 was amplified across 54 Vbeta and 13 Jbeta. Each CDR3 protein is one row after TCRdb ran MiXCR on the immunoSEQ multiplex PCR reads. The sample has about 180,000 distinct CDR3 sequences; around 95% are singletons. There are 17 residues in the CDR3. V was pared by 0 bases and J by 6 bases, with 19 bases between. CDR1 MGHRA and CDR2 YSYEKL come from the germline V gene. TCR beta was sequenced from blood CD8+ and CD4+ T cells. Bulk CD8+ and CD4+ cells came from magnetic negative isolation; CD8+ TEMRA by FACS.

The chain employs TRBV4-1 and TRBJ2-3; D might be TRBD2 (7 bases). What was sequenced was CD4+ T cells from PBMCs. The source is a human donor with multiple sclerosis. CDR3 region: CASSQEEQGLTTDTQYF. CDR3 nucleotide sequence: TGCGCCAGCAGCCAAGAGGAACAGGGACTAACCACGGATACGCAGTATTTT.